This T cell receptor beta chain was captured by sequencing in a study of blood T cell repertoires in COVID-19. The wider study: There were acute and convalescent COVID-19 samples, and they came from the United States, Italy and Spain.

TCRdb's table, derived via immunoSEQ multiplex PCR, lists solely in-frame clones and lacks some. The table has around 100,000 clones, around nine tenths seen once. J was trimmed by 11 bases and V by 2 bases; bases with no gene match: 16. CDR3 length: 17 residues. Germline V gene data show CDR1 as GTSNPN and CDR2 as SVGIG (reference sequence). Sequenced input: peripheral blood. V and J are TRBV30 and TRBJ1-5, with 12 bases lining up with TRBD1. This TCR derives from a man in his 70s with acute or convalescent COVID-19. The CDR3 protein is CAWSSGTGTGGREAQHF. CDR3 nucleotides: TGTGCCTGGAGTAGTGGGACCGGGACAGGGGGCCGAGAAGCCCAGCATTTT.